This T cell receptor (beta chain) was identified during a study of identifying expanded T cells in peripheral blood. Generated by immunoSEQ multiplex PCR, the TCRdb table keeps only in-frame clones and is missing some. The sample yields about 94,000 clones, roughly 90% seen once. Study conclusions and caveats: Differentially abundant clones: roughly 1.2 between replicates, 16.4 at approximately 13 days, less than 20 at four. Approximately two-week clone count variance significantly increased as total template count grew.

Comment on this clone: The antigen remains unidentified.

The CDR3 loop spans 15 amino acids. Trimming pared 3 bases from V and 11 bases from J, leaving 17 bases between. CDR1 and CDR2 (germline): MNHNS, SASEGT. During the collection period, no donor immune events like infections were recorded. Sequencing input: blood. The chain combines TRBV6-1 with TRBJ1-6; a weak D match, TRBD1 (5 bases). The TCR was taken from a person between 18 and 69 years old in good health. This CDR3 is CASSDRGEPPTPLHF. CDR3 coding DNA: TGTGCCAGCAGTGATCGGGGCGAACCCCCTACACCCCTCCACTTT.